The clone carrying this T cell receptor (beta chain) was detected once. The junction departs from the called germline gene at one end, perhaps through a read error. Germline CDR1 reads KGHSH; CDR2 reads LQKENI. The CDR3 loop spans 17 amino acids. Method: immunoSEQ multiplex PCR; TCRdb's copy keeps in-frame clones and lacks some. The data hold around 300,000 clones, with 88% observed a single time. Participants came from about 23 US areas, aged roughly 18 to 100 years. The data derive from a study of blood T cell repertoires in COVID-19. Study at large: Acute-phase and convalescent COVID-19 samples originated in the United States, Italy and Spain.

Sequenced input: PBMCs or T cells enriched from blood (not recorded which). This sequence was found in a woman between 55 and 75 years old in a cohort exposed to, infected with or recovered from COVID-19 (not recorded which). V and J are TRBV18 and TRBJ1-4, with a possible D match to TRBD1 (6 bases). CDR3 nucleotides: TGTGCCAGCTCCCCACGACAGGTATCTGCAACTAATGAAAAACTGTTTTTT. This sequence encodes CASSPRQVSATNEKLFF.